This TCR beta chain stems from a study of cytomegalovirus exposure and HLA in healthy donors (TCRdb year 2017). For the wider study: An earlier analysis of some 600 of the donors reported over 250 Gb of sequence data and 117 million unique TCR beta sequences obtained from around 190 million T cells. HLA typing covered class I and class II loci at four-digit resolution. Alongside the repertoire data, information on donor age, sex, ethnicity and CMV serostatus was compiled. The study aimed to test whether cataloging public T cell receptors could reveal signatures of past pathogen exposure. Among around 400 genotyped donors of the cohort, an average of around 220,000 unique TCR beta nucleotide sequences was sequenced per donor, of which about 18% were non-productive. A later analysis re-analyzed previously published TCR beta repertoires from roughly 690 donors and added high-resolution HLA genotyping to study TCR occurrence patterns. In an earlier analysis of roughly 580 of the donors, high-throughput TCR beta sequencing was used to judge whether each TCR beta V gene segment behaved as functional or pseudogenic. Typing coverage varied by locus: 629-630 donors for A, B, C, DRB1 and DQB1; around 560 for DQA1; over 600 for DPA1; roughly 450 for DPB1. A later genetic analysis took genome-wide SNP genotypes for about three fifths of the roughly 700 donors and used that subset as a discovery cohort. All discovery cohort repertoires had been generated using a single sequencing platform. In addition to the first cohort of 666 subjects, a separate validation cohort of some 120 different subjects was used. The later analysis used no new phenotypic data to find candidate immune exposures, relying instead on TCR beta sequences and their occurrence across donors. Among the roughly 400 genotyped donors, 75% to 90% belonged to the genetic ancestry cluster associated with self-reported Caucasian donors. High-throughput TCR immunosequencing, statistical association of individual TCRs with disease status, and machine learning were combined to predict cytomegalovirus infection status. The T cell repertoires of under 750 subjects were profiled by immunosequencing and related to cytomegalovirus serostatus. Around 320 gigabases of sequencing data and approximately 93 million unique TCR sequences were included in an early release covering about 600 HLA-typed donors. Because of strong linkage in the cohort, roughly five DR-DQ haplotypes were treated as single units for association and clustering. Study-level results and caveats: Because some donors lacked HLA typing at each locus, the association tests relied only on the typed subset. Three of the identified cytomegalovirus-associated TCR beta chains were confirmed in vitro to be specific for cytomegalovirus antigens. Presence/absence analyses assumed roughly uniform sequencing depth across donors, an assumption that may not hold. In a later genetic analysis, a missense DCLRE1C variant was associated with V-gene and J-gene trimming of TCR beta chains, and the association was replicated in an independent cohort. When HLA alleles, especially DR and DQ, strongly co-occurred, TCR associations were difficult to assign to individual alleles. A later analysis found that TCR association rates varied across HLA loci, with DRB1 alleles showing the most associated TCRs and HLA-C alleles the fewest. According to a later analysis, parvovirus B19, influenza, CMV and Epstein-Barr virus appeared linked to several top co-occurrence clusters. The 87-base-pair reads could not distinguish some IMGT-functional V segments, including TRBV6-2 and TRBV6-3, so those segments were excluded. In a later analysis, some 18,000 TCR beta sequences were associated with specific HLA alleles at a false discovery rate of 0.05. In both the original and validation cohorts, the classifier was reported to diagnose cytomegalovirus status with high specificity and sensitivity. Compared with the 666-donor mean, donors in an Asian-associated ancestry cluster had fewer N-insertions in productive TCRs, according to a later genetic analysis. Compared with equally common non-associated chains, HLA-associated TCR beta chains in a later analysis were more clonally expanded and had lower generation probabilities. The cohort was sequenced for TCR beta chains only, and without alpha or paired-chain data the features that could be detected were limited. According to a later analysis, most CMV-associated TCR beta chains appeared to be HLA-restricted, and the HLA associations seemed to be driven largely by CMV exposure. In the study, 164 TCR beta chains were listed as associated with cytomegalovirus. A cluster of highly shared sequence variants was judged likely to be a technical artifact of the sequencing pipeline. While some public TCRs were present in many individuals, most TCR sequences turned up only very rarely across donors. In an earlier analysis of 587 of the donors, most TCR beta V segments appeared in productive rearrangements about 90% or about 30% of the time, broadly matching IMGT annotations. Correlated functional status among segregating V segments might reflect linkage disequilibrium, but an unknown experimental factor could not be ruled out. The authors suggested that the approach could potentially be generalized to other disease states and immunological phenotypes. Because counts were too low, about 18 rarely observed V segments, including chromosome 9 orphons, were left out of the earlier analysis of about 500 of the donors. The only immune exposure information available for the cohort was CMV serostatus. A further reported finding was that TCR beta sequences accurately predicted the HLA-A and HLA-B alleles for most subjects in the first cohort.

The library was made by the immunoSEQ multiplex PCR assay. For the multiplex PCR, a mixture combining 60 forward primers for TCR Vbeta segments and 13 reverse primers for TCR Jbeta segments was used. The CDR3 region of rearranged TCR beta genes was amplified from genomic DNA with a multiplex PCR assay. Amplified TCR beta libraries were sequenced as 87-base-pair reads on the Illumina HiSeq System. The original methods were these. A later analysis tallied roughly 78 million unique TCR beta chains across the 550 to 850 repertoires, and about 12 million of those chains were shared by two or more donors. Raw reads were error-corrected and collapsed into unique sequences with a nearest-neighbor algorithm that merged closely related sequences to remove PCR and sequencing errors. V, D and J gene segments were assigned by aligning CDR3 sequences to IMGT reference sequences. For a sequence to be retained, a match of at least six nucleotides was required to both a V gene segment and a J gene segment. Rearrangements were called productive when the CDR3 lacked stop codons and stayed in frame with V and J; all others were non-productive. Following IMGT convention, CDR3 was defined as the stretch from the second conserved V-encoded cysteine to the conserved J-encoded phenylalanine. Sequences without an unambiguous match to a single V gene segment were excluded from the earlier analysis of 500 to 700 of the donors. An earlier analysis of 587 of the donors called V segments functional above 56.7% productive rearrangements and segregating when the between-donor standard deviation exceeded 5%. To diagnose cytomegalovirus status from the catalog of TCR beta chain sequences, a statistical classification framework was built. V and J gene assignment, in a later analysis, came from comparing TCR nucleotide sequences with IMGT/GENE-DB human TR gene sequences. Using the TCRdist pipeline, a later analysis assigned CDR3 sequences along with most-parsimonious VDJ recombination scenarios. A later analysis defined each TCR beta chain by its CDR3 amino acid sequence plus V-gene family, and excluded reads lacking a unique V-gene family. As a way to deal with suspected cross-contamination and a sequencing artifact, a later analysis dropped hundreds of nucleotide sequences that were highly shared and had low generation probability. For each public chain, a later analysis derived a clonal expansion index from normalized ranks of inferred template counts within each repertoire. In a later analysis, generation probabilities were computed using a VDJ recombination model fitted to out-of-frame rearrangements, and the results were checked against IGoR. Hypergeometric tests were used in a later analysis to score TCR-TCR, TCR-HLA and TCR-CMV co-occurrence, with a repertoire-size bias correction applied to the TCR pairs. To estimate false discovery rates, a later analysis permuted the HLA or CMV assignments 20 times. In a later analysis, co-occurring TCRs were grouped using DBSCAN, and TCRdist sequence similarity was added for clustering within HLA-allele-positive subsets. For co-occurrence clustering, repertoires with fewer than 30,000 or more than 120,000 public chains were excluded, along with four to six repertoires with anomalous nucleotide sharing. As stored in TCRdb, this immuneACCESS dataset retains in-frame rearrangements with V and J assigned. A fraction of the clones does not appear; measured against another copy, unresolved V genes explain less than half of the discrepancy, and the remainder lacks a known reason. V, J and clone size were drawn from that table, and D and trimming were deduced from the DNA. In all, the sample holds 150,000 to 200,000 clones, and about 84% of those were seen once. The top ten hold less than 4.5% of the sample.

As to this clone: Its antigen is currently not known. No base quality values were provided; no much bigger clone lies one nucleotide off.

In the germline V gene (reference sequence), CDR1 corresponds to LNHDA and CDR2 to SQIVND. Compared with germline, V lacks 4 bases and J lacks 9 bases; bases without a gene match: 9. From cysteine to phenylalanine, the CDR3 is 16 amino acids long. Here the CDR3 DNA is all that survives: 48 bases in frame from base 1. The cohort comprised hundreds of healthy bone marrow donors. All cohort members were sampled while nominally healthy, although unrecorded immune exposures were likely present. The donor tested CMV seronegative, placing the donor among the 350 or so seronegative members of the cohort. A peripheral blood sample was provided by each donor, and peripheral blood mononuclear cells were used for TCR beta sequencing. The Qiagen DNeasy Blood Extraction Kit was used to extract genomic DNA from the blood cell samples.

The rearranged segments are TRBV19 and TRBJ1-6; 10 central nucleotides agree with TRBD1. Specimen: PBMCs. The receptor was derived from a man between 45 and 60 years old in good health and CMV-seronegative. The bases read TGTGCCAGTAGTACCTTGGACAGGGGGTTTAGTTCACCCCTCCACTTT. Its protein is CASSTLDRGFSSPLHF.